The sequence of this T cell receptor (beta chain) was determined in a study of cytotoxic CD8 clonotypes in ibrutinib-treated CLL. Germline CDR1 is SGHTA and CDR2 is FQGNSA. This CDR3 has 16 residues. The junction had 11 bases not matched to a gene; V was cut back by 5 bases and J by 4 bases. Measured with immunoSEQ multiplex PCR; TCRdb has only the in-frame clones, and not every one. The sample yields some 160,000 clones, more than 75% seen once. The clonotype comes from a human donor with chronic lymphocytic leukemia. The source material was PBMCs, sampled after 12 months of ibrutinib treatment. The chain employs TRBV7-2 and TRBJ2-7; 10 bases are shared with TRBD1. CDR3 in amino acids: CASSTTLTGGGYEQYF. CDR3 DNA sequence: TGTGCCAGCAGCACGACATTGACAGGGGGCGGGTACGAGCAGTACTTC.